The rows below give T cell receptor beta chains drawn from one sample of a study of blood T cell repertoires in COVID-19. TCRdb keeps only in-frame clones here, not all; method: immunoSEQ multiplex PCR. This sample has about 230,000 clones, with around 88% found just once. The source material was peripheral blood. These receptors were obtained from a man between 40 and 49 years old with active or convalescent COVID-19. Both conserved end residues are part of each CDR3. A D gene is named only where the DNA matches it firmly. The size field is filled for only some rows; it gives once, few, many or a size class.

>-|TRBV24-1|TRBJ2-5|TRBD2
TGTGCCACCAGTGCACTACGGGGGGAACAAGAGACCCAGTACTTC
CATSALRGEQETQYF
>-|TRBV25-1|TRBJ2-1|TRBD1
TGTGCCAGCAGTGGAACGGACAGGGTATATGAGCAGTTCTTC
CASSGTDRVYEQFF
>-|TRBV20-1|TRBJ2-6|-
TGCAGTGCTAGTTTGGCGGGGGCGTTATCTTCTGGGGCCAACGTCCTGACTTTC
CSASLAGALSSGANVLTF
>-|TRBV18|TRBJ1-5|-
TGTGCCAGCTCACCTGGACATAGCAATCAGCCCCAGCATTTT
CASSPGHSNQPQHF
>-|TRBV5-4|TRBJ2-1|TRBD1
TGTGCCAGCAGTTATACAGGGGGCGGGAGTACTTCCTACAATGAGCAGTTCTTC
CASSYTGGGSTSYNEQFF
>-|TRBV19|TRBJ1-4|-
TGTGCCAGTAGTGCAGGGCGGGGGGCCGGCGAAAAACTGTTTTTT
CASSAGRGAGEKLFF
>-|TRBV5-4|TRBJ2-5|-
TGTGCCAGCAGCTTGGAAAGGGAGGAGACCCAGTACTTC
CASSLEREETQYF
>once|TRBV3-1/TRBV3-2|TRBJ2-3|TRBD1
TGTGCCAGCAGCCGCCCGCTGGGACAGGGCGCAGATACGCAGTATTTT
CASSRPLGQGADTQYF
>-|TRBV5-8|TRBJ2-7|TRBD1
TGTGCCAGCAGCCCACTGCCCCCTATGGGACAGATGACGGACGAGCAGTACTTC
CASSPLPPMGQMTDEQYF
>few|TRBV28|TRBJ1-4|TRBD1
TGTGCCAGCAGTCCAGGGGACAGGGCAACTAATGAAAAACTGTTTTTT
CASSPGDRATNEKLFF
>-|TRBV11-3|TRBJ2-7|TRBD1
TGTGCCAGCAGCCCCGCGGCGGGACAGGGGATCTACGAGCAGTACTTC
CASSPAAGQGIYEQYF
>-|TRBV2|TRBJ2-7|TRBD1
TGTGCCAGCAGTGAATGGGGACAGGGGGCTTACGAGCAGTACTTC
CASSEWGQGAYEQYF
>-|TRBV18|TRBJ1-4|TRBD1
TGTGCCAGCTCAAATGGACAGGCAAATGAAAAACTGTTTTTT
CASSNGQANEKLFF
>-|TRBV5-1|TRBJ2-3|TRBD2
TGCGCCAGCAGCCACGGGGGGGTCACAGATACGCAGTATTTT
CASSHGGVTDTQYF
>-|TRBV11-2|TRBJ2-7|-
TGTGCCAGCAGATCTCAGGGTCCCGAGCAGTACTTC
CASRSQGPEQYF
>-|TRBV4-2|TRBJ1-2|-
TGTGCCAGCAGCCAAGAGATGAGTAACTATGGCTACACCTTC
CASSQEMSNYGYTF
>-|TRBV18|TRBJ2-1|TRBD1
TGTGCCAGCTCACCAGGGGGACAGGGGGGCAATGAGCAGTTCTTC
CASSPGGQGGNEQFF
>-|TRBV18|TRBJ1-5|TRBD1
TGTGCCAGCTCACCGGGACAGACTAATCAGCCCCAGCATTTT
CASSPGQTNQPQHF
>once|TRBV15|TRBJ2-1|-
TGTGCCACCAGCAGAGATCCGGGGAGCAATGAGCAGTTCTTC
CATSRDPGSNEQFF
>once|TRBV5-1|TRBJ2-3|TRBD1
TGCGCCAGCAGCTTTCGACAGGGGGATGATACGCAGTATTTT
CASSFRQGDDTQYF
>-|TRBV6-4|TRBJ2-1|-
TGTGCCAGCAGTCTCTCCTTACAGAACAATGAGCAGTTCTTC
CASSLSLQNNEQFF
>-|TRBV7-2|TRBJ1-2|-
TGTGCCAGCAGGGAAACAGGTACCGCCGGGGGTGGCTACACCTTC
CASRETGTAGGGYTF
>-|TRBV5-4|TRBJ2-2|-
TGTGCCAGCAGCTTCGGGAGAGTTGGGGGTCCTACCACCGGGGAGCTGTTTTTT
CASSFGRVGGPTTGELFF
>-|TRBV5-4|TRBJ2-5|TRBD1
TGTGCCAGCAAGGACAGGGGGCGCTTCCAAGAGACCCAGTACTTC
CASKDRGRFQETQYF
>-|TRBV6-1|TRBJ2-7|TRBD2
TGTGCCAGCAGTGAAGCGCTCGAGCGGGAGAGCTTC
CASSEALERESF
>-|TRBV5-4|TRBJ2-2|-
TGTGCCAGCAGCTTAGACCCTTGGGGGGGGGCGACCACCGGGGAGCTGTTTTTT
CASSLDPWGGATTGELFF
>-|TRBV24-1|TRBJ2-3|TRBD2
TGTGCCACCAGTGACCCTCATAGCGGGTCCACAGATACGCAGTATTTT
CATSDPHSGSTDTQYF
>-|TRBV29-1|TRBJ2-7|-
TGCAGCGTTGAAGATTTTTCGGGTCCCCACGAGCAGTACTTC
CSVEDFSGPHEQYF
>-|TRBV5-1|TRBJ2-5|-
TGCGCCAGCAGCTTGGTTCGGACAGCAGAGACCCAGTACTTC
CASSLVRTAETQYF
>-|TRBV7-9|TRBJ2-5|TRBD1
TGTGCCAGCAGCTCACTCCACAGGGGGGAGACCCAGTACTTC
CASSSLHRGETQYF
>-|TRBV30|TRBJ2-5|-
TGTGCCTGGAAGTACGGGGAGGAGACCCAGTACTTC
CAWKYGEETQYF
>once|TRBV24-1|TRBJ1-5|-
TGTGCCACCAGTGATCTACAGGAGAATCAGCCCCAGCATTTT
CATSDLQENQPQHF
>-|TRBV5-5|TRBJ2-1|TRBD1
TGTGCCAGCAGCCGGACAGGGGGGATCGGTGAGCAGTTCTTC
CASSRTGGIGEQFF
>-|TRBV10-3|TRBJ2-2|TRBD1
TGTGCCATCAGTGAAACAGGGGTGAACACCGGGGAGCTGTTTTTT
CAISETGVNTGELFF
>-|TRBV18|TRBJ2-7|-
TGTGCCAGCTCACCACCGGGACAAGTCTCCTACGAGCAGTACTTC
CASSPPGQVSYEQYF
>many|TRBV30|TRBJ1-6|-
TGTGCCTGGGCTAGTGGGACACAGAATTCACCCCTCCACTTT
CAWASGTQNSPLHF
>-|TRBV2|TRBJ2-3|-
TGTGCCAGCAGATACGGACTGGGGGGATCGACAGATACGCAGTATTTT
CASRYGLGGSTDTQYF
>-|TRBV29-1|TRBJ1-1|-
TGCAGCGTTGGAGGGATGAACACTGAAGCTTTCTTT
CSVGGMNTEAFF
>-|TRBV19|TRBJ1-3|-
TGTGCCAGTAGTCTCACAGGGTACGGAAACACCATATATTTT
CASSLTGYGNTIYF
>few|TRBV7-9|TRBJ2-1|-
TGTGCCAGCAGCTTAGGTGGGACAACCTACAATGAGCAGTTCTTC
CASSLGGTTYNEQFF
>-|TRBV7-9|TRBJ2-3|TRBD2
TGTGCCAGCAGCTTAGCGCTAGCGGGGGGACACACAGATACGCAGTATTTT
CASSLALAGGHTDTQYF
>-|TRBV5-1|TRBJ1-1|TRBD1
TGCGCCAGCAGCACACGGACAGGGCCGAACACTGAAGCTTTCTTT
CASSTRTGPNTEAFF